Shown below are 10 T cell receptor beta chains from a single sample sequenced in a study of cytomegalovirus exposure and HLA in healthy donors (dated by TCRdb to the late 2010s). The receptor library was made with the immunoSEQ multiplex PCR assay. For the multiplex PCR, a mixture combining 60 forward primers for TCR Vbeta segments and 13 reverse primers for TCR Jbeta segments was used. What TCRdb holds here is the immuneACCESS table cut down to in-frame rearrangements. Part of the clones is not present; checked against another copy, under half of the missing clones reflect an unresolved V gene, and the others are unexplained. The sample's table covers roughly 77,000 clones. Approximately 3.9% of the sample is taken by the ten largest. The sequencing input was PBMCs. These receptors all stem from a female donor in good health and CMV-seropositive.

The CDR3 is CATSTLGTGETEAFF. The CDR3 DNA sequence: TGTGCCACCAGCACCTTAGGGACAGGGGAGACTGAAGCTTTCTTT. The chain employs TRBV15 and TRBJ1-1, with 10 bases aligning to TRBD1. The germline CDR1 and CDR2 sequences are LNHNV and YYDKDF (reference sequence). There are 15 residues in the CDR3. V was pared by 4 bases and J by 5 bases, with 7 bases of the junction left unmatched.

Written as DNA, the CDR3 is TGTGCCAGCAGCTCCCAGAGGAATCAGCCCCAGCATTTT. Residues: CASSSQRNQPQHF. The rearrangement uses TRBV7-6 and TRBJ1-5; no clear D. Trimming stripped 4 bases from V and 4 bases from J, with 8 bases between. Germline CDR1 reads SGHVS; CDR2 reads FNYEAQ. The CDR3 is 13 residues long.

The chain links TRBV11-3 to TRBJ1-2; D may be TRBD1 (5 bases). CDR1 SGHNT and CDR2 YENEEA come from the germline V gene. The CDR3 contains 13 residues. V lost 1 base, J lost 2 bases, and 5 bases lay in between. This CDR3 reads CASSLGQNYGYTF. The CDR3 region has the DNA TGTGCCAGCAGCTTAGGACAGAACTATGGCTACACCTTC.

The J gene is TRBJ2-1, the V gene TRBV7-2; D possibly corresponds to TRBD1 (5 bases). The V end was cut by 2 bases, the J end by 2 bases, with 10 bases between. Germline loops: CDR1 SGHTA, CDR2 FQGNSA. The length of the CDR3 is 15 residues. The chain's CDR3 is CASSLQQGPYNEQFF. DNA of the CDR3: TGTGCCAGCAGCTTACAGCAGGGCCCCTACAATGAGCAGTTCTTC.

The rearrangement links TRBV5-1 to TRBJ1-2; tentative D call: TRBD1 (5 bases). Trimming took 4 bases from V and 2 from J, leaving 12 bases between them. CDR3 size: 14 residues. The germline gives CDR1 SGHRS, CDR2 YFSETQ. This CDR3 is CASSPLSGNYGYTF. CDR3 nucleotides: TGCGCCAGCAGCCCCCTGTCAGGGAACTATGGCTACACCTTC.

This chain uses TRBV4-1 with TRBJ2-7; no clear D. Trimming cost V 2 bases and J 3 bases, with 11 bases left between them. CDR1 and CDR2 (germline): MGHRA, YSYEKL. The CDR3 runs 14 residues. The CDR3 loop is CASSQLPMLYEQYF. CDR3 sequence (DNA): TGCGCCAGCAGCCAACTACCCATGCTCTACGAGCAGTACTTC.

The rearrangement links TRBV6-5 to TRBJ2-7; 7 bases fit TRBD1. The CDR3 covers 14 residues. Germline V CDR1 and CDR2: MNHEY, SVGAGI. V lost 7 bases, J lost 2 bases, and 8 bases stayed unmatched. The CDR3 DNA follows: TGTGCCAGCACCGACAGGGAGCCCCCCTACGAGCAGTACTTC. This translates into CASTDREPPYEQYF.

This chain uses TRBV5-1 with TRBJ2-7; possibly TRBD1 for D (5 bases). The CDR3 consists of 14 residues. Germline CDR1 is SGHRS and CDR2 is YFSETQ. V was shortened by 5 bases and J by 6 bases, with 18 bases between the two germline ends. CDR3 loop: CASRPYNSGPEQYF. The CDR3 nucleotides read TGCGCCAGCAGACCATACAATTCAGGGCCCGAGCAGTACTTC.

The gene calls are TRBV4-2 and TRBJ1-4; D gene uncertain. CDR1 is LGHNA and CDR2 is YNFKEQ in the germline V gene. This CDR3 spans 19 amino acids. The ends were cut back, 0 bases at V and 8 bases at J, with 25 bases in the middle. The CDR3 DNA sequence: TGTGCCAGCAGCCAAGATATGGTTACCCAGATCAGAACATGGGAAAAACTGTTTTTT. This sequence encodes CASSQDMVTQIRTWEKLFF.

J is TRBJ1-1 and V is TRBV5-1, with D perhaps TRBD1 (6 bases). The CDR3 runs 14 residues. V was shortened by 4 bases and J by 1 base, with 11 bases between the two germline ends. The germline V gene encodes CDR1 SGHRS and CDR2 YFSETQ. CDR3: CASSLRGTNTEAFF. CDR3 sequence (DNA): TGCGCCAGCAGCCTCAGGGGAACGAACACTGAAGCTTTCTTT.